Many counts were recorded for the clone carrying this T cell receptor (beta chain). Its specificity is not known. The V segment lost 2 bases and the J segment 1 base; nucleotides outside the gene matches: 2. CDR3 size: 15 residues. Per germline, CDR1 SEHNR and CDR2 FQNEAQ (reference sequence). Researchers amplified the TCR beta CDR3 regions from RNA transcripts. Researchers ran a first-round RT-PCR on the TCR CDR3 using the HTBI primer set. TCRdb analysed the multiplex PCR reads with MiXCR anew, one entry per CDR3 protein. The sample lists roughly 110,000 distinct CDR3 sequences, more than 15% occurring once. Newly diagnosed hyperthyroidism patients aged 18 to 65 years had disease lasting under 2 months. Not enrolled were patients with uncontrolled infection, other autoimmune disease, pregnancy or lactation. Fresh peripheral blood, around 10 ml, yielded the PBMCs. The sample originates from a study of T cells in Graves' hyperthyroidism and ophthalmopathy.

Whole-study results and caveats: Appearing also in blood were most of the thyroid clonotypes expanded above 0.001.

Sequences were obtained from blood. The TCR was taken from a woman aged 45-65 years with Graves' hyperthyroidism. The chain joins TRBV7-9 to TRBJ2-1; 7 bases match TRBD2. This CDR3 reads CASSLRGVSYNEQFF. The CDR3 coding sequence is TGTGCCAGCAGCTTACGGGGGGTATCCTACAATGAGCAGTTCTTC. Variable domain in full (rest from reference TRBV7-9 and TRBJ2-1): DTGVSQNPRHKITKRGQNVTFRCDPISEHNRLYWYRQTLGQGPEFLTYFQNEAQLEKSRLLSDRFSAERPKGSFSTLEIQRTEQGDSAMYLCASSLRGVSYNEQFFGPGTRLTVL.